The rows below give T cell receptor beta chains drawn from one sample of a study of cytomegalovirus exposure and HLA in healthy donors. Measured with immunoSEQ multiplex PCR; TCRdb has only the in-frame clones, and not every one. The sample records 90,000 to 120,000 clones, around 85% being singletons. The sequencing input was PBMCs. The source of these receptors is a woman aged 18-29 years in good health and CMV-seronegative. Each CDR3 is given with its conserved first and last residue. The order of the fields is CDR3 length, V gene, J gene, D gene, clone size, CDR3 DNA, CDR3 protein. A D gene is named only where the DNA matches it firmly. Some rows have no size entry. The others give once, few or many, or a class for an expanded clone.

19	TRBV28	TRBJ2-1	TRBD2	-	TGTGCCAGCAGTTTATTTTGGGGACTAGCGGGGGCCCTAAACAATGAGCAGTTCTTC	CASSLFWGLAGALNNEQFF
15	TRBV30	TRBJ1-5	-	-	TGTGCCTGGAGTCCTCCGGGGTATAGCAATCAGCCCCAGCATTTT	CAWSPPGYSNQPQHF
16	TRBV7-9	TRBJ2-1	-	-	TGTGCCAGCAGCTTTTCCAGCGGGCTCCCCTACAATGAGCAGTTCTTC	CASSFSSGLPYNEQFF
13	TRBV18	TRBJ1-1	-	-	TGTGCCAGCTCACCAAGGGGGGGGACTGAAGCTTTCTTT	CASSPRGGTEAFF
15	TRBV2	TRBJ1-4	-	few	TGTGCCAGCAGTGTAGAGAGGTTGTTCGGTGAAAAACTGTTTTTT	CASSVERLFGEKLFF
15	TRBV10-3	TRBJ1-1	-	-	TGTGCCATCACAGAAGGAGGGCGGATGAACACTGAAGCTTTCTTT	CAITEGGRMNTEAFF
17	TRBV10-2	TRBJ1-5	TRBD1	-	TGCGCCAGCAGTGAGACAGGGGGTAGTCTTAGCAATCAGCCCCAGCATTTT	CASSETGGSLSNQPQHF
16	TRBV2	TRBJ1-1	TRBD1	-	TGTGCCAGCAGCGGGGACAGGGTAGGGTTCGACACTGAAGCTTTCTTT	CASSGDRVGFDTEAFF
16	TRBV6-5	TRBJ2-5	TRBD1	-	TGTGCCAGCAGTTACCCCGGGACAGGGGGTAAAGAGACCCAGTACTTC	CASSYPGTGGKETQYF
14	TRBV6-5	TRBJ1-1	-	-	TGTGCCAGCAGTTACCTCGGGGTGAACACTGAAGCTTTCTTT	CASSYLGVNTEAFF
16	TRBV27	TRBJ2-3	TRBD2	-	TGTGCCAGCCGTTCAAGGGCGGGGGGGCGCACAGATACGCAGTATTTT	CASRSRAGGRTDTQYF
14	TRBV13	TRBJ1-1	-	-	TGTGCCAGCAGCATTTGGACAGATCCCCCTGGGGCTTTCTTT	CASSIWTDPPGAFF
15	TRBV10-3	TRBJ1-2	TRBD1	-	TGTGCCATCAGTGGGGGGACAGGAGAAGACTATGGCTACACCTTC	CAISGGTGEDYGYTF
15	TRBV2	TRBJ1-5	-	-	TGTGCCAGCAGTGTTTCGACAGGTGTGGTTCAGCCCCAGCATTTT	CASSVSTGVVQPQHF
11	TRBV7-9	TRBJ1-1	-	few	TGTGCCAGCAGCCAATACACTGAAGCTTTCTTT	CASSQYTEAFF
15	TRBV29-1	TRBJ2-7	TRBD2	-	TGCAGCGTTGAATCCCTAGCGGGGGGGCTCCACGAGCAGTACTTC	CSVESLAGGLHEQYF
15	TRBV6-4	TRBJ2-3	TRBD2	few	TGTGCCAGCAGTGGCCAGCGGGGGGGCCAAGATACGCAGTATTTT	CASSGQRGGQDTQYF
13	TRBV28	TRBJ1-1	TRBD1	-	TGTGCCAGCAGTGCCGGGGACAGGGGGCGAGCTTTCTTT	CASSAGDRGRAFF
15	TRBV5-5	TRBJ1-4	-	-	TGTGCCAGCAGCGTGGACCTAGCTACTAATGAAAAACTGTTTTTT	CASSVDLATNEKLFF
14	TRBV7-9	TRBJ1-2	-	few	TGTGCCAGCAGCATCCCAAGGGAGTTACGCGGCTACACCTTC	CASSIPRELRGYTF
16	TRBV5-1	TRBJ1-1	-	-	TGCGCCAGCAGCTCCCAAAAACAGGGATGGGACACTGAAGCTTTCTTT	CASSSQKQGWDTEAFF
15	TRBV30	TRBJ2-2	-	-	TGTGCCTGGAGTGTTGTGGCCGTTGCCACCGGGGAGCTGTTTTTT	CAWSVVAVATGELFF
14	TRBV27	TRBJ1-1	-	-	TGTGCCAGCAGTTTAGGCAGATTGAACACTGAAGCTTTCTTT	CASSLGRLNTEAFF